This record concerns one TCR beta chain sequence. TCRdb's table, derived via immunoSEQ multiplex PCR, lists solely in-frame clones and lacks some. The data show under 300,000 clones, roughly 80% seen once. This sample is drawn from a study of blood T cell repertoires in COVID-19. Study as a whole: Samples of COVID-19 (acute and convalescent) were obtained from the United States, Italy and Spain.

This CDR3 region has 17 residues. After removal of 4 bases from V and 0 bases from J, the junction contained 8 bases not matched to a gene. Germline V lookup: CDR1 SGHRS, CDR2 YFSETQ. Specimen: PBMCs or T cells enriched from blood (not recorded which). This TCR was recovered from a man in his forties or fifties who had recovered from COVID-19. The chain joins TRBV5-1 to TRBJ1-3; 9 bases line up with TRBD1. CDR3 nucleotide sequence: TGCGCCAGCAGCCCACTGGGACAGGGTAACTCTGGAAACACCATATATTTT. It is translated as CASSPLGQGNSGNTIYF.